This T cell receptor beta chain came from a study of blood T cell repertoires in COVID-19. Germline loops: CDR1 KGHDR, CDR2 SFDVKD. The junction had 7 bases not matched to a gene; V was cut back by 6 bases and J by 4 bases. This CDR3 comprises 14 residues. The assay was immunoSEQ multiplex PCR, and TCRdb's table has in-frame clones only and misses some. The sample carries 300,000 to 400,000 clones, roughly nine tenths recorded once. The sequence was obtained from a man aged 60 to 75 who had recovered from COVID-19. The rearrangement links TRBV24-1 to TRBJ2-7, with 8 bases fitting TRBD2. Sequenced sample: PBMCs or T cells enriched from blood (not recorded which). This CDR3 reads CATSSSGSSYEQYF. The CDR3 nucleotides read TGTGCCACCAGTTCCAGCGGGAGTAGTTACGAGCAGTACTTC.